What follows are 28 T cell receptor beta chains derived from one specimen sequenced in a study of CD8+CD57+ T cells in acquired aplastic anemia. Genomic DNA acted as the template from which TCR beta VDJ combination and CDR3 sequence profiling were carried out. TCRdb analysed the reads with MiXCR anew, one entry per CDR3 protein. The sample includes around 170,000 distinct CDR3 sequences, 48% of them seen just once. Sequencing was done on patients that had shown CD8+CD57+ cell expansion by flow cytometry. Sequencing was performed on sorted CD4+, CD8+, or CD8+CD57+ T cells (not recorded which) from PBMCs. Source of these receptors: a human donor with aplastic anemia.

On this clonotype itself: A much larger clone is a single base away; this may be a read error. The gene calls are TRBV5-1 and TRBJ1-1, with D possibly being TRBD1 (5 bases). V lost 6 bases to trimming and J lost 12 bases, with 27 bases between them. The germline gives CDR1 SGHRS, CDR2 YFSETQ. The CDR3 consists of 15 residues. As DNA, the CDR3 is TGCGCCAGCACTCCGATTACTTCGACAGAGGGCATGTCTTTCTTT. This gives the protein CASTPITSTEGMSFF.

This clonotype turned up a few times. V is TRBV5-1 and J is TRBJ2-6; D is perhaps TRBD1 or TRBD2 (5 bases each). V lost 0 bases and J lost 1, with 11 bases in between. The germline V gene has CDR1 SGHRS and CDR2 YFSETQ. The CDR3 is made up of 17 amino acids. As DNA, the CDR3 is TGCGCCAGCAGCTTGGTGGCAGGGAGTTCTGGGGCCAACGTCCTGACTTTC. Encoded protein: CASSLVAGSSGANVLTF.

The chain recombines TRBV9 with TRBJ1-1; the D is unclear. The CDR3 runs to 14 residues. CDR1 is SGDLS, CDR2 YYNGEE, per germline. The V and J ends lost 6 bases and 3 bases respectively, with 15 bases between them. CDR3 DNA: TGTGCCAGCACCCCGCACAGTTCAGACACTGAAGCTTTCTTT. This encodes CASTPHSSDTEAFF.

In this sample, this clonotype turned up many times. Germline is not matched at one junction end, which may reflect a read error. The chain recombines TRBV7-3 with TRBJ2-2; 8 nucleotides align to TRBD2. Germline values: CDR1 SGHTA, CDR2 FQGTGA. The CDR3 consists of 13 residues. The CDR3 DNA is TGTGCCAGCAGCAGGACTAGCCCCGGGCAGCTGTTTTTT. Residues: CASSRTSPGQLFF.

Many counts were recorded for this clonotype. The CDR3 protein is CASSLGGGVAEAFF. The CDR3 DNA reads as TGTGCCAGCAGCTTGGGGGGGGGCGTTGCTGAAGCTTTCTTT. The gene calls are TRBV11-2 and TRBJ1-1; D may be TRBD1 (6 bases). Germline CDR1 reads SGHAT; CDR2 reads FQNNGV. V was clipped by 3 bases and J by 6 bases, with 14 bases between them. The CDR3 sequence is 14 residues long.

Turning to this clonotype: A junction boundary mismatches the germline segment, possibly from a read error. The chain couples TRBV11-1 to TRBJ1-5; TRBD1 matches at 8 bases. This CDR3 region has 16 residues. CDR1 and CDR2 from the germline V gene are SGHAT and FQDESV (reference sequence). CDR3 sequence (DNA): TGTACCAGCAGCTCGACGACAGGGGACGGCAATCAGCCCCAGCATTTT. Translated: CTSSSTTGDGNQPQHF. The full variable domain, with the rest looked up from reference TRBV11-1 and TRBJ1-5, is EAEVAQSPRYKITEKSQAVAFWCDPISGHATLYWYRQILGQGPELLVQFQDESVVDDSQLPKDRFSAERLKGVDSTLKIQPAELGDSAMYLCTSSSTTGDGNQPQHFGDGTRLSIL.

The chain combines TRBV5-1 with TRBJ2-5, with 15 bases fitting TRBD2. This CDR3 is built from 17 residues. V was pared by 2 bases and J by 2 bases, with 4 bases of the junction left unmatched. From germline, CDR1 is SGHRS and CDR2 YFSETQ. The CDR3 nucleotides are TGCGCCAGCAGCTTATGGACTAGCGGGAGGGGACAAGAGACCCAGTACTTC. It specifies CASSLWTSGRGQETQYF.

The J gene is TRBJ2-4, the V gene TRBV5-6; 10 nucleotides match TRBD2. Looked up from germline, CDR1 is SGHDT and CDR2 is YYEEEE. CDR3 size: 18 residues. Germline trimming cut 4 bases from V and 0 bases from J; bases unmatched to any gene: 10. The CDR3 sequence: CASSPPQREGLAKNIQYF. CDR3 nucleotides: TGTGCCAGCAGCCCACCGCAGCGGGAGGGCTTAGCCAAAAACATTCAGTACTTC.

The chain recombines TRBV7-3 with TRBJ2-2, with D unresolved. The CDR3 covers 13 residues. The germline V gene encodes CDR1 SGHTA and CDR2 FQGTGA. V was clipped by 4 bases and J by 8 bases, with 11 bases between them. CDR3 sequence: CASSSELPGELFF. CDR3 DNA sequence: TGTGCCAGCAGCTCTGAACTGCCGGGGGAGCTGTTTTTT.

This clonotype was found many times. CDR3 bases: TGCGCCAGCAGCTTGGTGTGGGACTCTAGCACAGATACGCAGTATTTT. This sequence encodes CASSLVWDSSTDTQYF. The genes are TRBV5-1 and TRBJ2-3, with a possible D match to TRBD2 (6 bases). The V gene lost 0 bases and the J gene lost 0 bases, with 11 bases spanning the gap. Germline loops: CDR1 SGHRS, CDR2 YFSETQ. This CDR3 spans 16 amino acids.

The V and J genes are TRBV29-1 and TRBJ2-5; D might be TRBD1 (5 bases). The length of the CDR3 is 14 residues. CDR1 is SQVTM and CDR2 is ANQGSEA in the germline V gene. V dropped 0 bases and J dropped 3 bases, with 11 bases sitting between them. The CDR3 DNA sequence: TGCAGCGTTGAAGACGGTGGGGCGAAAGAGACCCAGTACTTC. Its translation: CSVEDGGAKETQYF.

This clonotype came up many times. CDR3 loop: CASIRPSSYEQYF. The CDR3 bases are TGTGCCAGCATCCGGCCAAGCTCCTACGAGCAGTACTTC. The gene calls are TRBV6-1 and TRBJ2-7, with D unresolved. V was cut by 7 bases and J by 0 bases, with 10 bases left in between. This CDR3 region has 13 residues. The germline V gene has CDR1 MNHNS and CDR2 SASEGT.

The table lists this clonotype with a few counts. The chain links TRBV19 to TRBJ2-7; D not resolved. Germline values: CDR1 LNHDA, CDR2 SQIVND (reference sequence). The CDR3 runs 14 residues. V lost 8 bases, J lost 2 bases, and 16 bases lay in between. CDR3 amino acids: CASSETWAAYEQYF. The CDR3 coding sequence is TGTGCCAGTTCGGAGACTTGGGCAGCCTACGAGCAGTACTTC. Full variable domain (outside the CDR3, taken from reference TRBV19 and TRBJ2-7): DGGITQSPKYLFRKEGQNVTLSCEQNLNHDAMYWYRQDPGQGLRLIYYSQIVNDFQKGDIAEGYSVSREKKESFPLTVTSAQKNPTAFYLCASSETWAAYEQYFGPGTRLTVT.

This clonotype turned up a few times. The CDR3 DNA reads as TGTGCCAGCAGCCAATCCCAGCTCCCTCGGGGTGAGCAGTTCTTC. Protein sequence: CASSQSQLPRGEQFF. The chain has TRBV9 and TRBJ2-1; a possible D gene is TRBD2 (5 bases). V was shortened by 4 bases and J by 9 bases, with 20 bases between the two germline ends. CDR1 is SGDLS, CDR2 YYNGEE, per germline. The CDR3 spans 15 residues. The full variable domain, its missing parts supplied by reference TRBV9 and TRBJ2-1, is DSGVTQTPKHLITATGQRVTLRCSPRSGDLSVYWYQQSLDQGLQFLIQYYNGEERAKGNILERFSAQQFPDLHSELNLSSLELGDSALYFCASSQSQLPRGEQFFGPGTRLTVL.

For this clonotype: A much larger clonotype is one base distant, so this may be a read error. The conserved phenylalanine or tryptophan normally closing the CDR3 is absent here, so this likely arose from a read error. The chain uses TRBV2 and TRBJ2-7, with TRBD2 identical over 14 bases. Looked up from germline, CDR1 is SNHLY and CDR2 is FYNNEI. This CDR3 has 18 residues. V dropped 6 bases and J dropped 3; count of bases not matched to a gene: 13. Written as DNA, the CDR3 is TGTGCCAGCAGCCTGCCGGGACTAGCGGGAGAAGCCTACTACGAGCAGTACCTC. It encodes CASSLPGLAGEAYYEQYL.

The rearrangement links TRBV12-3 or TRBV12-4 to TRBJ2-5; tentative D call: TRBD1 (6 bases). The length of the CDR3 is 14 residues. V lost 5 bases to trimming and J lost 1 base, with 11 bases between them. The chain's CDR3 is CASSISRGQETQYF. CDR3 nucleotides: TGTGCCAGCAGTATTAGCAGGGGCCAAGAGACCCAGTACTTC.

The chain carries TRBV7-9 and TRBJ1-6; D gene ambiguous. The CDR3 runs 12 residues. V lost 4 bases and J 7 bases, leaving 5 bases between the germline ends. CDR1 is SEHNR, CDR2 FQNEAQ, per germline (reference sequence). The chain's CDR3 is CASSSGNSPLHF. The CDR3 DNA follows: TGTGCCAGCAGCTCCGGAAATTCACCCCTCCACTTT.

Written as DNA, the CDR3 is TGTGCCAGCAGCAGGGACGAGCTCTACAATGAGCAGTTCTTC. It is translated as CASSRDELYNEQFF. The rearrangement links TRBV12-3 or TRBV12-4 to TRBJ2-1, with D perhaps matching TRBD1 or TRBD2 (5 bases each). V dropped 6 bases and J dropped 3 bases, with 12 bases sitting between them. CDR3 length equals 14 residues.

V gene TRBV11-2 combines with J gene TRBJ2-6, with D possibly matching TRBD1 (5 bases). The CDR3 is 15 amino acids. Per germline, CDR1 SGHAT and CDR2 FQNNGV. V dropped 0 bases and J dropped 5 bases, with 8 bases sitting between them. In DNA form, the CDR3 reads TGTGCCAGCAGCTTAGAAAGGGGCAGGGCCAACGTCCTGACTTTC. This sequence encodes CASSLERGRANVLTF.

For this clonotype: At one of its ends the junction is not consistent with the germline gene, which may arise from a read error. The V gene is TRBV10-1, the J gene TRBJ1-5, with D possibly TRBD1 on 5 matching bases. Germline V gene data show CDR1 as WNHNN and CDR2 as SYGVQD (reference sequence). The CDR3 totals 13 residues. The CDR3 region is CASSPAGGQPQHF. The CDR3, as DNA: TGTGCCAGCTCACCGGCCGGGGGTCAGCCCCAGCATTTT.

This clonotype was detected ten times or more. The chain employs TRBV20-1 and TRBJ1-2; 10 positions agree with TRBD1. The V gene end was trimmed by 4 bases and the J gene end by 3 bases; junction bases not matched to a gene: 2. Germline V CDR1 and CDR2: DFQATT, SNEGSKA (reference sequence). The CDR3 has 13 amino acids. The CDR3 is CSATDRGHYGYTF. The CDR3 DNA reads TGCAGTGCTACCGACAGGGGGCACTATGGCTACACCTTC.

J is TRBJ2-3 and V is TRBV5-1, with TRBD2 matching over 10 bases. In germline, CDR1 is SGHRS, CDR2 YFSETQ. V was pared by 0 bases and J by 2 bases, with 12 bases of the junction left unmatched. This CDR3 is built from 19 residues. CDR3 sequence (DNA): TGCGCCAGCAGCTTGGCCTTCCTACTAGCGGGGAGCCCCACAGATACGCAGTATTTT. Translating gives CASSLAFLLAGSPTDTQYF.

On this clonotype: The final CDR3 position lacks the conserved phenylalanine or tryptophan, pointing to a likely read error. The chain links TRBV5-4 to TRBJ2-3, with 9 bases that match TRBD2. Germline values: CDR1 SGHNT, CDR2 YYREEE (reference sequence). V dropped 1 base and J dropped 2; count of bases not matched to a gene: 8. The CDR3 sequence is 17 residues long. The DNA of the CDR3 is TGTGCCAGCAGCTTGTTGGTAGCGGGAGATATCACAGATACGCAGTATTCT. Its protein is CASSLLVAGDITDTQYS.

A word on this clonotype: This may stem from a read error, because a much larger clone lies one nucleotide away. The chain combines TRBV24-1 with TRBJ1-2, with 8 bases that match TRBD1. Germline V gives CDR1 KGHDR, CDR2 SFDVKD. The CDR3 extends over 14 amino acids. V dropped 6 bases and J dropped 6; count of bases not matched to a gene: 8. The CDR3 protein is CATSPHLDRDGYTF. CDR3 DNA sequence: TGTGCCACCAGTCCACACCTGGACAGGGATGGCTACACCTTC.

CDR3 protein: CSATSGTGFAYEQYF. The CDR3 DNA sequence: TGCAGTGCGACCTCCGGGACAGGGTTCGCCTACGAGCAGTACTTC. The chain combines TRBV20-1 with TRBJ2-7; the match to TRBD1 covers 9 bases. The CDR3 spans 15 residues. V lost 6 bases, J lost 2 bases, and 11 bases stayed unmatched. Germline V gives CDR1 DFQATT, CDR2 SNEGSKA (reference sequence).

Notes on this clonotype: The conserved final phenylalanine or tryptophan is absent from the CDR3, which likely points to a read error. The limits of the CDR3 on the DNA are not certain, so only TCRdb's listed CDR3 is given. V is TRBV7-8 and J is TRBJ2-5; the table gives TRBD2 as D, unverified against the DNA. The CDR3 is 8 residues long, counting both termini. CDR1 is SGHVS and CDR2 is FQNEAQ in the germline V gene. CDR3 region: CASSPQTS.

This clonotype was recorded many times. The rearrangement joins TRBV5-1 to TRBJ1-5; 7 bases match TRBD1. V shed 4 bases, J shed 2 bases, and the junction held 12 bases outside the gene matches. The CDR3 runs 17 residues. Germline-derived CDR1 and CDR2 are SGHRS and YFSETQ. CDR3: CASSPTAGTVGNQPQHF. CDR3 sequence (DNA): TGCGCCAGCAGCCCGACAGCGGGGACAGTGGGCAATCAGCCCCAGCATTTT.

This clonotype was counted at least ten times. The rearrangement joins TRBV9 to TRBJ2-7, with D perhaps given as TRBD1 or TRBD2 (5 bases each). The germline CDR1 and CDR2 sequences are SGDLS and YYNGEE. The CDR3 runs to 14 residues. Trimming removed 2 bases from V and 7 bases from J, with 16 bases in between. CDR3 sequence: CASSVGTGEGEQYF. For the CDR3, the DNA is TGTGCCAGCAGCGTGGGGACGGGTGAAGGTGAGCAGTACTTC.